A single sample is the source of the 20 T cell receptor beta chains below, sequenced in a study of T cell repertoires and Cas9 in healthy adults. Produced via immunoSEQ multiplex PCR; TCRdb's table is partial and in-frame only. The table has around 20,000 clones, 75% to 95% seen once; the top ten hold 1.5% to 1.7%. Input material: CD4+ effector T cells (CD127+, CD25-, CD137-, CD154-) from PBMCs; culture status not recorded. These receptors were obtained from a human donor in good health.

The gene calls are TRBV6-4 and TRBJ1-2; D is unresolved. The CDR3 runs to 14 residues. CDR1 is MRHNA, CDR2 SNTAGT, per germline. With 4 bases removed from V and 8 bases from J, the gap between germline ends came to 17 bases. The CDR3 region is CASSASAGPVGYTF. The CDR3 DNA follows: TGTGCCAGCAGTGCCTCCGCCGGGCCAGTAGGCTACACCTTC.

This clone appeared once. The chain combines TRBV7-2 with TRBJ2-5, with no clear D. Trimming took 8 bases from V and 4 from J, leaving 14 bases between them. CDR3 length: 13 amino acids. Germline loops: CDR1 SGHTA, CDR2 FQGNSA. Here the CDR3 reads CASRRTVGETQYF. The CDR3 DNA reads TGTGCCAGCCGCCGAACTGTGGGAGAGACCCAGTACTTC.

This rearrangement joins TRBV4-1 to TRBJ2-3; D is unresolved. CDR3 length equals 12 residues. V was trimmed by 2 bases and J by 4 bases, leaving 4 bases between them. Germline V gene data show CDR1 as MGHRA and CDR2 as YSYEKL. The CDR3 bases are TGCGCCAGCAGCCAAATTGCAGATACGCAGTATTTT. The encoded protein is CASSQIADTQYF.

This chain links TRBV6-5 with TRBJ1-3; D is perhaps TRBD1 (6 bases). The CDR3 totals 14 residues. CDR1 MNHEY and CDR2 SVGAGI come from the germline V gene. V was trimmed by 2 bases and J by 4 bases, leaving 9 bases between them. CDR3 sequence reads: CASSYGQLGNTIYF. The CDR3 nucleotides read TGTGCCAGCAGTTACGGACAGCTCGGAAACACCATATATTTT.

The count of this clone is one. The chain links TRBV10-1 to TRBJ2-5, with 9 bases identical to TRBD2. The CDR3 runs 13 residues. V shed 5 bases and J 2 bases; nucleotides not matched to a gene: 0. Per germline, CDR1 WNHNN and CDR2 SYGVQD (reference sequence). This CDR3 is CASSSGGQETQYF. The CDR3 DNA follows: TGCGCCAGCAGTAGCGGGGGGCAAGAGACCCAGTACTTC.

The CDR3 region is CASSSLVSLATNSYNEQFF. In DNA, the CDR3 is TGTGCCAGCAGTTCCTTGGTATCACTAGCGACCAACTCCTACAATGAGCAGTTCTTC. The V gene is TRBV28, the J gene TRBJ2-1; 7 nucleotides agree with TRBD2. Trimming took 4 bases from V and 0 from J; bases not matched to a gene: 15. The CDR3 has 19 amino acids. CDR1 is MDHEN, CDR2 SYDVKM, per germline. Using reference TRBV28 and TRBJ2-1 for the parts outside the CDR3, the full variable domain is DVKVTQSSRYLVKRTGEKVFLECVQDMDHENMFWYRQDPGLGLRLIYFSYDVKMKEKGDIPEGYSVSREKKERFSLILESASTNQTSMYLCASSSLVSLATNSYNEQFFGPGTRLTVL.

This chain connects TRBV6-5 to TRBJ1-5; D unclear. Germline CDR1 is MNHEY and CDR2 is SVGAGI. The CDR3 runs to 15 residues. Deletions cut 0 bases from V and 6 bases from J, with 12 bases between. CDR3 coding DNA: TGTGCCAGCAGTTACTCTTACCGGGAAGGTCAGCCCCAGCATTTT. It yields the protein CASSYSYREGQPQHF.

J is TRBJ2-7 and V is TRBV11-3, with a weak D call TRBD2 (5 bases). The CDR3 loop spans 13 amino acids. Germline V gene sequence: CDR1 SGHNT, CDR2 YENEEA. V was trimmed by 5 bases and J by 3 bases, leaving 11 bases between them. CDR3 in amino acids: CASSPGGNYEQYF. Here the CDR3 DNA reads TGTGCCAGCAGCCCCGGAGGTAACTACGAGCAGTACTTC.

The chain employs TRBV7-6 and TRBJ2-7; TRBD2 matches at 12 bases. CDR1 and CDR2 (germline): SGHVS, FNYEAQ. This CDR3 is 15 amino acids long. J lost 3 bases, V lost 6 bases, and 6 bases had no gene match. CDR3 in amino acids: CASSPSGRAGYEQYF. The CDR3 bases are TGTGCCAGCAGTCCTAGCGGGAGGGCCGGCTACGAGCAGTACTTC.

This clone has only one observation. The chain joins TRBV4-2 to TRBJ1-2; unclear D gene. Per the germline V gene, CDR1 is LGHNA and CDR2 is YNFKEQ. The CDR3 loop spans 15 amino acids. Trimming removed 4 bases at V and 2 bases at J, with 14 bases between. The CDR3 coding sequence is TGTGCCAGCAGCCCCCAGTTTGCGGGGAACTATGGCTACACCTTC. Translated: CASSPQFAGNYGYTF.

The chain is built from TRBV19 and TRBJ1-1, with 10 bases matching TRBD1. Germline CDR1 reads LNHDA; CDR2 reads SQIVND (reference sequence). The CDR3 has 12 residues. The V gene end was trimmed by 5 bases and the J gene end by 9 bases; junction bases not matched to a gene: 3. The CDR3 region is CASSSDRGKAFF. The CDR3 DNA follows: TGTGCCAGTAGTTCGGACAGGGGGAAAGCTTTCTTT. Using reference TRBV19 and TRBJ1-1 for the parts outside the CDR3, the full variable domain is DGGITQSPKYLFRKEGQNVTLSCEQNLNHDAMYWYRQDPGQGLRLIYYSQIVNDFQKGDIAEGYSVSREKKESFPLTVTSAQKNPTAFYLCASSSDRGKAFFGQGTRLTVV.

J is TRBJ2-4 and V is TRBV6-1; 9 bases line up with TRBD1. Germline loops: CDR1 MNHNS, CDR2 SASEGT. V lost 4 bases, J lost 0 bases, and 13 bases stayed unmatched. The CDR3 contains 19 residues. This CDR3 is CASSGGTGGADLAKNIQYF. The CDR3, as DNA: TGTGCCAGCAGTGGGGGAACAGGGGGCGCAGACCTAGCCAAAAACATTCAGTACTTC.

The gene calls are TRBV28 and TRBJ1-2; no reliable D call. Germline values: CDR1 MDHEN, CDR2 SYDVKM. Trimming stripped 7 bases from V and 4 bases from J, with 19 bases between. The CDR3 length is 15 residues. CDR3 nucleotide sequence: TGTGCCAGCACCCCCGGAGGAACCAAGACCTATGGCTACACCTTC. This translates into CASTPGGTKTYGYTF.

The V and J genes are TRBV10-3 and TRBJ1-1; 7 nucleotides match TRBD1. Trimming cost V 11 bases and J 4 bases; bases outside gene matches: 16. Germline CDR1 ENHRY, CDR2 SYGVKD. The CDR3 is 15 residues long. CDR3 nucleotides: TGTGCCTCGGAGAGGGGACAGACTCCGAGCACTGAAGCTTTCTTT. Its translation is CASERGQTPSTEAFF.

V is TRBV7-9 and J is TRBJ1-3; weak D call: TRBD1 (6 bases). V lost 5 bases and J 2 bases, leaving 10 bases between the germline ends. CDR1 SEHNR and CDR2 FQNEAQ come from the germline V gene (reference sequence). This CDR3 region has 14 residues. The CDR3 nucleotides are TGTGCCAGCAGCCTCGACAGGACTGGAAACACCATATATTTT. The encoded protein is CASSLDRTGNTIYF.

The chain uses TRBV20-1 and TRBJ1-1; unclear D gene. Germline-derived CDR1 and CDR2 are DFQATT and SNEGSKA (reference sequence). The CDR3 is 10 residues long. Trimming pared 0 bases from V and 10 bases from J, leaving 6 bases between. In DNA form, the CDR3 reads TGCAGTGCTAGAGATTATGGAGCTTTCTTT. Translating it yields CSARDYGAFF.

The chain links TRBV5-1 to TRBJ2-2; 7 bases line up with TRBD1. With V trimmed by 3 bases and J by 1 base, 3 bases remained unmatched. CDR1 is SGHRS, CDR2 YFSETQ, per germline. This CDR3 is 15 amino acids long. DNA for the CDR3: TGCGCCAGCAGCTCGGGACAGAAGAACACCGGGGAGCTGTTTTTT. Translating it yields CASSSGQKNTGELFF.

The chain employs TRBV5-5 and TRBJ1-1; D perhaps matches TRBD1 (6 bases). Trimming left V 1 base short and J 1 base short, with 11 bases between. CDR3 size: 15 residues. Germline V CDR1 and CDR2: SGHKS, YYEKEE (reference sequence). CDR3 protein: CASSLTGQKNTEAFF. CDR3 DNA: TGTGCCAGCAGCTTGACGGGACAAAAGAACACTGAAGCTTTCTTT.

This rearrangement joins TRBV15 to TRBJ2-3; 7 bases are a match to TRBD2. V was clipped by 4 bases and J by 3 bases; unmatched bases: 4. CDR3 length: 14 amino acids. Germline V gene lookup returns CDR1 LNHNV and CDR2 YYDKDF (reference sequence). The CDR3 DNA sequence: TGTGCCACCAGCAAGACTAGCAGGACAGATACGCAGTATTTT. It is translated as CATSKTSRTDTQYF.

The chain combines TRBV9 with TRBJ2-2, with D hard to call. V gave up 4 bases and J gave up 5 bases, with 18 bases separating them. This CDR3 is 16 amino acids long. Germline lookup yields CDR1 SGDLS and CDR2 YYNGEE. The CDR3 coding sequence is TGTGCCAGCAGCCCCCCTTTGCGGTCGTGGACCGGGGAGCTGTTTTTT. This codes for CASSPPLRSWTGELFF.